This passage covers 21 T cell receptor beta chains from one sample sequenced in a study of T-cell memory formation after mild COVID-19 (dated by TCRdb to the early 2020s). The library was obtained by 5' RACE. These reads were obtained on an Illumina NovaSeq 6000. Through fastp at Q25 and MiXCR, TCRdb rebuilt clones from the public reads, retaining in-frame beta chains. Identical CDR3 protein sequences are pooled into one entry, listed with their most common genes and DNA. The sample yields 410,000 or so distinct CDR3 sequences; about 25% were counted once. Jointly, the top ten make up about an eighth of the sample. The sequencing input was PBMCs or a T cell subset sorted from them (not recorded which). The origin of the receptors is an adult woman who had mild COVID-19 (a few samples of this study predate the infection). The sample titles of this study are shuffled in the database, so cell type and time point are left out; the donor was told from shared clones.

DNA for the CDR3: TGTGCCAGTAGTTCGCCAGCGGGGAAATACGAGCAGTACTTC. Residues: CASSSPAGKYEQYF. The rearrangement links TRBV19 to TRBJ2-7, with 7 bases identical to TRBD2. The CDR3 contains 14 residues. The trim removed 5 bases at V and 4 bases at J, leaving 8 bases unmatched. Germline CDR1 and CDR2: LNHDA and SQIVND (reference sequence).

This clonotype was counted between two and nine times. This chain links TRBV5-1 with TRBJ2-6; D might be TRBD1 or TRBD2, each matching 5 bases. V lost 4 bases and J 0 bases, leaving 17 bases between the germline ends. The CDR3 runs to 18 residues. The germline CDR1 and CDR2 sequences are SGHRS and YFSETQ. The CDR3 nucleotides are TGCGCCAGCAGCATACCGGGACCAGGAAGCTCTGGGGCCAACGTCCTGACTTTC. Protein: CASSIPGPGSSGANVLTF.

In its sample, this clonotype was seen a few times. The V and J genes are TRBV20-1 and TRBJ2-7, with a weak D call TRBD1 (5 bases). Per the germline V gene, CDR1 is DFQATT and CDR2 is SNEGSKA (reference sequence). V was clipped by 6 bases and J by 2 bases, with 11 bases between them. The CDR3 spans 12 residues. Here the CDR3 DNA reads TGCAGTGCCCCAAGACAGCCCTACGAGCAGTACTTC. This gives the protein CSAPRQPYEQYF.

This clonotype has more than one count but fewer than ten. This chain uses TRBV5-6 with TRBJ1-1, with TRBD1 as a possible D gene (6 bases). This CDR3 is built from 19 residues. Trimming cost V 4 bases and J 0 bases, with 25 bases left between them. Germline lookup yields CDR1 SGHDT and CDR2 YYEEEE. In nucleotides, the CDR3 is TGTGCCAGCAGCCGAGACCTTATGAGGGGGAACGGTATGAACACTGAAGCTTTCTTT. Protein product: CASSRDLMRGNGMNTEAFF.

V usage is TRBV9 and J usage is TRBJ2-5; 14 nucleotides line up with TRBD2. CDR3 length: 17 amino acids. With 3 bases clipped from V and 4 bases from J, the junction kept 8 bases outside the gene matches. CDR1 and CDR2 from the germline V gene are SGDLS and YYNGEE. The CDR3 DNA reads as TGTGCCAGCAGCGAGACTAGCGGGAGGGCCCCCCCAGAGACCCAGTACTTC. Protein sequence: CASSETSGRAPPETQYF.

The V gene is TRBV5-5, the J gene TRBJ1-2, with 10 positions matching TRBD1. The germline CDR1 and CDR2 sequences are SGHKS and YYEKEE (reference sequence). With V trimmed by 0 bases and J by 8 bases, 13 bases remained unmatched. The CDR3 contains 17 residues. The CDR3, as DNA: TGTGCCAGCAGCTTGGTTTTGCCGGGACAGGGGTTCAAGGGCTACACCTTC. This sequence encodes CASSLVLPGQGFKGYTF.

The V and J genes are TRBV5-1 and TRBJ1-1; TRBD1 might be the D (6 bases). This CDR3 spans 14 amino acids. V was pared by 3 bases and J by 4 bases, with 13 bases between. Per germline, CDR1 SGHRS and CDR2 YFSETQ. CDR3: CASSWGPSGTEAFF. DNA for the CDR3: TGCGCCAGCAGCTGGGGGCCGTCGGGCACTGAAGCTTTCTTT.

The sample holds many counts of this clonotype. The DNA of the CDR3 is TGTGCCAGCAGCTCCCCCATGTCGACAGGGGGCGTCGGAAACACCATATATTTT. As protein: CASSSPMSTGGVGNTIYF. V usage is TRBV7-2 and J usage is TRBJ1-3; TRBD1 matches at 10 bases. From germline, CDR1 is SGHTA and CDR2 FQGNSA. CDR3 length equals 18 residues. V lost 4 bases to trimming and J lost 4 bases; unmatched junction nucleotides: 13. Drawing the rest from reference TRBV7-2 and TRBJ1-3, the complete variable domain is GAGVSQSPSNKVTEKGKDVELRCDPISGHTALYWYRQSLGQGLEFLIYFQGNSAPDKSGLPSDRFSAERTGGSVSTLTIQRTQQEDSAVYLCASSSPMSTGGVGNTIYFGEGSWLTVV.

This chain uses TRBV3-1 with TRBJ2-7; TRBD1 agrees at 10 bases. Germline loops: CDR1 LGHDT, CDR2 YNNKEL (reference sequence). The CDR3 has 14 amino acids. Trimming cost V 3 bases and J 5 bases; bases outside gene matches: 4. The CDR3 sequence: CASSQDRGSHEQYF. In nucleotides, the CDR3 is TGTGCCAGCAGCCAGGACAGGGGGTCCCACGAGCAGTACTTC.

In the case of this clonotype: No DNA is shown, since the ends of the CDR3 on it are uncertain; the CDR3 is the one TCRdb lists. V is TRBV7-5 and J is TRBJ2-7; TRBD1 is the table's D call and was not checked against the DNA. TRBV7-5 is deemed a pseudogene. The CDR3 is 19 residues long, counting both termini. The CDR3 here is CISVSEALILDGVYYEQYF.

This clonotype was counted ten times or more. The chain is built from TRBV28 and TRBJ2-5; 9 bases agree with TRBD2. The CDR3 covers 18 residues. In germline, CDR1 is MDHEN, CDR2 SYDVKM. Trimming took 5 bases from V and 1 from J; bases not matched to a gene: 14. CDR3 sequence (DNA): TGTGCCAGCAGTCTTATGGGGGCGGCGGGAGGGCCCCAAGAGACCCAGTACTTC. Protein sequence: CASSLMGAAGGPQETQYF. The full variable domain, in which reference TRBV28 and TRBJ2-5 provide the parts outside the CDR3, is DVKVTQSSRYLVKRTGEKVFLECVQDMDHENMFWYRQDPGLGLRLIYFSYDVKMKEKGDIPEGYSVSREKKERFSLILESASTNQTSMYLCASSLMGAAGGPQETQYFGPGTRLLVL.

This clonotype has a handful of counts. CDR3 sequence: CASSLTGRGDIETQYF. The CDR3 region has the DNA TGTGCCAGCAGTTTAACGGGTCGGGGGGATATAGAGACCCAGTACTTC. This chain uses TRBV5-4 with TRBJ2-5; 7 bases agree with TRBD2. Germline values: CDR1 SGHNT, CDR2 YYREEE (reference sequence). The CDR3 is 16 residues long. The V gene end was trimmed by 5 bases and the J gene end by 4 bases; junction bases not matched to a gene: 14.

The chain uses TRBV4-1 and TRBJ2-7; D is undetermined. CDR3 length: 16 residues. Trimming stripped 1 base from V and 0 bases from J, with 13 bases between. Germline assignment: CDR1 MGHRA and CDR2 YSYEKL. The CDR3 DNA sequence: TGCGCCAGCAGCCAAGCAGCGACACCATACTCCTACGAGCAGTACTTC. Its translation is CASSQAATPYSYEQYF.

Only a few counts were recorded for this clonotype. The V gene is TRBV15, the J gene TRBJ1-1; D is undetermined. The CDR3 has 13 residues. Germline V gene sequence: CDR1 LNHNV, CDR2 YYDKDF (reference sequence). With 3 bases removed from V and 4 bases from J, the gap between germline ends came to 9 bases. In nucleotides, the CDR3 is TGTGCCACCAGCAGTCCCTTAGGCACTGAAGCTTTCTTT. It encodes CATSSPLGTEAFF. Complete variable domain (other parts from reference TRBV15 and TRBJ1-1): DAMVIQNPRYQVTQFGKPVTLSCSQTLNHNVMYWYQQKSSQAPKLLFHYYDKDFNNEADTPDNFQSRRPNTSFCFLDIRSPGLGDTAMYLCATSSPLGTEAFFGQGTRLTVV.

This chain joins TRBV29-1 and TRBJ2-5; possibly TRBD1 for D (5 bases). Germline loops: CDR1 SQVTM, CDR2 ANQGSEA. The CDR3 has 12 residues. In nucleotides, the CDR3 is TGCACAGGGATCGCTAACCAAGAGACCCAGTACTTC. It codes for CTGIANQETQYF.

The chain employs TRBV3-1 and TRBJ2-1; D possibly corresponds to TRBD2 (5 bases). Per the germline V gene, CDR1 is LGHDT and CDR2 is YNNKEL (reference sequence). The CDR3 is 16 residues long. Trimming took 4 bases from V and 2 from J, leaving 15 bases between them. As DNA, the CDR3 is TGTGCCAGCAGCCCGGATTCTAGCCCCACCTACAATGAGCAGTTCTTC. Protein: CASSPDSSPTYNEQFF.

This clonotype occurred a few times. The gene calls are TRBV5-1 and TRBJ1-4; D gene ambiguous. Germline V CDR1 and CDR2: SGHRS, YFSETQ. V was pared by 1 base and J by 6 bases, with 7 bases between. The CDR3 length is 13 residues. CDR3 region: CASSLLPHEKLFF. CDR3 bases: TGCGCCAGCAGCTTGCTTCCCCATGAAAAACTGTTTTTT.

The rearrangement joins TRBV5-1 to TRBJ1-1; D uncertain. The CDR3 consists of 13 residues. Germline values: CDR1 SGHRS, CDR2 YFSETQ. V lost 4 bases and J 0 bases, leaving 7 bases between the germline ends. The CDR3 region is CASSLIMNTEAFF. The DNA for the CDR3 is TGCGCCAGCAGCCTCATCATGAACACTGAAGCTTTCTTT.

The V and J genes are TRBV9 and TRBJ2-3; D perhaps matches TRBD1 (5 bases). CDR1 and CDR2 from the germline V gene are SGDLS and YYNGEE. This CDR3 is built from 14 residues. Trimming left V 3 bases short and J 0 bases short, with 8 bases between. The CDR3 reads CASSEQVSTDTQYF. As DNA, the CDR3 is TGTGCCAGCAGCGAACAGGTTAGCACAGATACGCAGTATTTT.

The chain uses TRBV29-1 and TRBJ2-7; D gene uncertain. The V gene's germline CDR1 is SQVTM and CDR2 ANQGSEA. With 4 bases removed from V and 3 bases from J, the gap between germline ends came to 13 bases. The CDR3 totals 13 residues. The CDR3 is CSVGRERSYEQYF. The CDR3 nucleotides are TGCAGCGTTGGGCGAGAGAGGAGCTACGAGCAGTACTTC.

This clonotype was seen a few times. The V and J genes are TRBV7-6 and TRBJ2-5, with 9 bases matching TRBD2. Germline lookup yields CDR1 SGHVS and CDR2 FNYEAQ. The CDR3 length is 16 residues. The junction had 9 bases not matched to a gene; V was cut back by 5 bases and J by 2 bases. This CDR3 reads CASSPSGLALQETQYF. CDR3 nucleotide sequence: TGTGCCAGCAGCCCTAGCGGACTAGCGTTACAAGAGACCCAGTACTTC.